This T cell receptor (beta chain) was recorded in a study of blood T cells in healthy people across ages. General study results and limits: Calculation of diversity from one million T cells yielded estimates considered to be underestimates.

The second PCR ran roughly 7 to 12 cycles with a sample-barcoded 5' primer and J-beta primers. TCRdb processed the 5' RACE reads anew with MiXCR; each CDR3 protein has one entry. The repertoire holds hundreds of thousands of distinct CDR3 sequences, with around a fifth as singletons. This clonotype was found many times. Antigen specificity is unknown. Trimming stripped 5 bases from V and 1 base from J, with 9 bases between. The CDR3 is 13 amino acids. The germline V gene has CDR1 SGHVS and CDR2 FQNEAQ. PBMCs numbering at least 6 million were isolated per sample. Total RNA, at least 6 micrograms per sample, came from PBMCs.

The chain has TRBV7-8 and TRBJ2-7; D uncertain. Sequenced sample: blood. The sequence was obtained from a man in his 70s in good health. The CDR3 region is CASSPRASYEQYF. In DNA, the CDR3 is TGTGCCAGCAGCCCTCGAGCTTCCTACGAGCAGTACTTC.